A single sample is the source of the 15 T cell receptor beta chains below, sequenced in a study of beta chain features in type 1 diabetes listed by TCRdb under 2018. Libraries were prepared through the immunoSEQ multiplex PCR assay. All of the isolated RNA was reverse transcribed with the High Capacity cDNA Reverse Transcription Kit, so expressed TCRB transcripts were sequenced. TCRdb provides this immuneACCESS table in a form limited to in-frame rearrangements. Some clones are lacking; in checked studies, under half of them reflect an unresolved V gene, and why the rest are absent is not known. For this sample there are roughly 500,000 clones; roughly an eighth appear just once. The ten largest account for around 0.05% of the sample. Sequencing was done on a sample of naive CD4+ T cells from blood. What this sample's cell subset or site label stands for: true naive CD4+ T cells. The receptors come from a woman younger than 35 in good health.

V usage is TRBV29-1 and J usage is TRBJ2-5, with D perhaps TRBD1 (6 bases). Germline V gives CDR1 SQVTM, CDR2 ANQGSEA. CDR3 length equals 14 residues. V lost 7 bases and J lost 4, with 19 bases in between. CDR3 in DNA: TGCAGCGCCCAGGGGAGATTGGGTCGAGAGACCCAGTACTTC. Its protein is CSAQGRLGRETQYF. Supplemented by reference TRBV29-1 and TRBJ2-5, the full variable domain reads SAVISQKPSRDICQRGTSLTIQCQVDSQVTMMFWYRQQPGQSLTLIATANQGSEATYESGFVIDKFPISRPNLTFSTLTVSNMSPEDSSIYLCSAQGRLGRETQYFGPGTRLLVL.

V and J are TRBV29-1 and TRBJ1-1, with TRBD1 as a possible D gene (6 bases). Germline V CDR1 and CDR2: SQVTM, ANQGSEA. V lost 6 bases, J lost 1 base, and 15 bases lay in between. CDR3 size: 14 residues. CDR3 loop: CSVLQGWRNTEAFF. For the CDR3, the DNA is TGCAGCGTCCTACAGGGTTGGAGGAACACTGAAGCTTTCTTT.

The genes are TRBV30 and TRBJ1-4; D is unclear. V lost 5 bases and J 8 bases, leaving 15 bases between the germline ends. CDR3 length equals 13 residues. Germline CDR1 is GTSNPN and CDR2 is SVGIG (reference sequence). The CDR3 protein is CAWDPIMGEKLFF. Written as DNA, the CDR3 is TGTGCCTGGGACCCCATTATGGGGGAAAAACTGTTTTTT.

As concerns this clone: Other DNA sequences within the sample encode an identical CDR3. This chain joins TRBV5-1 and TRBJ2-2, with 7 bases matching TRBD1. Germline V lookup: CDR1 SGHRS, CDR2 YFSETQ. The CDR3 runs 15 residues. The junction had 5 bases not matched to a gene; V was cut back by 4 bases and J by 2 bases. CDR3 in amino acids: CASSPGTANTGELFF. CDR3 DNA sequence: TGCGCCAGCAGCCCTGGGACAGCTAACACCGGGGAGCTGTTTTTT.

The rearrangement joins TRBV7-6 to TRBJ2-1; no firm D call. V dropped 5 bases and J dropped 4 bases, with 6 bases sitting between them. Per germline, CDR1 SGHVS and CDR2 FNYEAQ. The CDR3 contains 12 residues. The CDR3 nucleotides are TGTGCCAGCAGCCAGGAGTACAATGAGCAGTTCTTC. Translation gives CASSQEYNEQFF.

This clone has a handful of counts. The rearrangement joins TRBV6-5 to TRBJ2-7; no clear D. Per germline, CDR1 MNHEY and CDR2 SVGAGI. Trimming left V 2 bases short and J 7 bases short, with 3 bases between. This CDR3 region has 10 residues. The CDR3 bases are TGTGCCAGCAGTTACGGAGAGCAGTACGTC. Amino acids: CASSYGEQYV.

This clone was seen a handful of times. This rearrangement joins TRBV6-1 to TRBJ2-7, with D perhaps matching TRBD1 (6 bases). The length of the CDR3 is 13 residues. V gave up 7 bases and J gave up 4 bases, with 14 bases separating them. Germline CDR1 is MNHNS and CDR2 is SASEGT. The CDR3, as DNA: TGTGCCAGCAACCAGGGGACGAGTTACGAGCAGTACTTC. Translation: CASNQGTSYEQYF.

This clone was counted a single time. The genes are TRBV9 and TRBJ2-2; 8 positions match TRBD2. V shed 6 bases, J shed 6 bases, and the junction held 10 bases outside the gene matches. The CDR3 is made up of 15 amino acids. The germline V gene encodes CDR1 SGDLS and CDR2 YYNGEE. CDR3 loop: CASKAGAVPAGELFF. In DNA form, the CDR3 reads TGTGCCAGCAAAGCGGGGGCCGTCCCGGCCGGGGAGCTGTTTTTT.

This clone was seen a handful of times. The rearrangement joins TRBV27 to TRBJ1-5; a possible D gene is TRBD1 (5 bases). Germline assignment: CDR1 MNHEY and CDR2 SMNVEV (reference sequence). This CDR3 is 16 amino acids long. Trimming pared 7 bases from V and 1 base from J, leaving 17 bases between. CDR3 bases: TGTGCCAGCAAGGAGATGGGGGTATCGAGCAATCAGCCCCAGCATTTT. Translated: CASKEMGVSSNQPQHF.

This clone was observed a handful of times. CDR3 DNA sequence: TGCAGCGTTGATCGACTAGCGGGGCGTCAAGAGACCCAGTACTTC. Translating it yields CSVDRLAGRQETQYF. The rearrangement uses TRBV29-1 and TRBJ2-5, with TRBD2 identical over 11 bases. Trimming cost V 3 bases and J 2 bases; bases outside gene matches: 5. CDR1 SQVTM and CDR2 ANQGSEA come from the germline V gene. The CDR3 length is 15 residues.

A few counts support this clone. The chain links TRBV6-6 to TRBJ2-3; D may be TRBD2 (7 bases). The germline gives CDR1 MNHNY, CDR2 SVGAGI (reference sequence). The V end was cut by 6 bases, the J end by 6 bases, with 19 bases between. There are 15 residues in the CDR3. The CDR3 here is CASSSSRGGMDTQYF. The DNA of the CDR3 is TGTGCCAGCAGCTCATCCAGGGGAGGGATGGATACGCAGTATTTT.

The V gene is TRBV18, the J gene TRBJ2-2; no clear D. There are 12 residues in the CDR3. V was clipped by 3 bases and J by 3 bases, with 2 bases between them. CDR1 and CDR2 (germline): KGHSH, LQKENI. This chain's CDR3 is CASSPYTGELFF. DNA of the CDR3: TGTGCCAGCTCACCGTACACCGGGGAGCTGTTTTTT.

This clone was picked up a small number of times. The chain is built from TRBV9 and TRBJ2-3; D is uncertain. V lost 3 bases and J lost 5, with 7 bases in between. Germline lookup yields CDR1 SGDLS and CDR2 YYNGEE. The length of the CDR3 is 12 residues. Here the CDR3 reads CASSGPVDTQYF. As DNA, the CDR3 is TGTGCCAGCAGCGGGCCCGTAGATACGCAGTATTTT.

As regards this clone: The same CDR3 arises from other DNA sequences in this sample as well. V usage is TRBV7-9 and J usage is TRBJ1-2, with D perhaps TRBD1 (6 bases). V gave up 0 bases and J gave up 4 bases, with 9 bases separating them. The V gene's germline CDR1 is SEHNR and CDR2 FQNEAQ (reference sequence). The CDR3 has 14 residues. The CDR3 DNA is TGTGCCAGCAGCTTAGCCGGGACAACCTATGGCTACACCTTC. It encodes CASSLAGTTYGYTF. Variable domain in full (rest from reference TRBV7-9 and TRBJ1-2): DTGVSQNPRHKITKRGQNVTFRCDPISEHNRLYWYRQTLGQGPEFLTYFQNEAQLEKSRLLSDRFSAERPKGSFSTLEIQRTEQGDSAMYLCASSLAGTTYGYTFGSGTRLTVV.

This rearrangement joins TRBV7-3 to TRBJ2-3, with 7 nucleotides matching TRBD2. CDR1 is SGHTA, CDR2 FQGTGA, per germline. The CDR3 covers 15 residues. V was pared by 5 bases and J by 2 bases, with 7 bases of the junction left unmatched. In DNA, the CDR3 is TGTGCCAGCAGCCCCGGGGGGTTAAACACAGATACGCAGTATTTT. It encodes CASSPGGLNTDTQYF.